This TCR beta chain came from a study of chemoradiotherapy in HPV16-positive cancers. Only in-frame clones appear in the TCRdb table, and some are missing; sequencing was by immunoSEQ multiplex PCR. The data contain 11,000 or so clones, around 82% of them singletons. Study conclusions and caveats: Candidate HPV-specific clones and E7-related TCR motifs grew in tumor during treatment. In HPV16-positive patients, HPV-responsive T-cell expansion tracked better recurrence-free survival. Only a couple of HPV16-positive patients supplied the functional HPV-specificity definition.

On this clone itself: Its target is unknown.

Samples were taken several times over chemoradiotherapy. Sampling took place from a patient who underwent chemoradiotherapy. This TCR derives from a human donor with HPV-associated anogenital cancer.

In DNA, the CDR3 is TGTGCCAGCAGCTTCGGGCAAGCGAACACTGAAGCTTTCTTT. Translating it yields CASSFGQANTEAFF. The V gene is TRBV28, the J gene TRBJ1-1; D is unresolved. The CDR3 has 14 amino acids. V dropped 6 bases and J dropped 1 base, with 12 bases sitting between them. Germline values: CDR1 MDHEN, CDR2 SYDVKM.